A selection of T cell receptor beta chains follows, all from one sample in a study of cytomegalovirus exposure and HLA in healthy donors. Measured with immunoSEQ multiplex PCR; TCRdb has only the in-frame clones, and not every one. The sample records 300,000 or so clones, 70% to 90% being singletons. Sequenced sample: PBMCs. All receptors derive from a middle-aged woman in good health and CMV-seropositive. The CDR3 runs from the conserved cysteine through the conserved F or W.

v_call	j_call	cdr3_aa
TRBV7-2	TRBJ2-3	CASSPSGSDTQYF
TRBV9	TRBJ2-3	CASSVVGGSANTDTQYF
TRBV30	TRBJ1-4	CAWSEIDRGSEKLFF
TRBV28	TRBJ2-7	CASNPPGQGSYEQYF
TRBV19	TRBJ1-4	CASSTQGSATNEKLFF
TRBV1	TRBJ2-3	CTSSVAGDTQYF
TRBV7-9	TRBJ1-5	CSSSLSTQGNNQPQHF
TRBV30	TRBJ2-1	CAWSPTSGGLQFF
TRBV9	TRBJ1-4	CASSVGQGTTNEKLFF
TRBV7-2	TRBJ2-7	CASSFLAGSYEQYF
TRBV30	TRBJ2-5	CAWSVLGQPQETQYF
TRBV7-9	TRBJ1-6	CASSFEGLDNSPLHF
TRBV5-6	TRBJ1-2	CASSLDWTAANYGYTF
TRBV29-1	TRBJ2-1	CSVEGLAGESSYNEQFF
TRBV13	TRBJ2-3	CASSLALAEHTDTQYF
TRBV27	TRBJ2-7	CASSSPSLIGVYEQYF
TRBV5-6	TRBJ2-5	CASSLVGLAGGQYF
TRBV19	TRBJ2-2	CASSIRGANTGELFF
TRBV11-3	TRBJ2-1	CASSLEGTSGHHEQFF
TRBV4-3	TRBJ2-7	CASSQVALADNEQYF
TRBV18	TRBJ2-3	CASSPPGPTDTQYF
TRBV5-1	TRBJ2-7	CASSLAGGTGSYEQYF
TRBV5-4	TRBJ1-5	CASSQTGANQPQHF
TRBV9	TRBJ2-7	CASSVELATLF
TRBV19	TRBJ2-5	CASSIGLGGGATETQYF
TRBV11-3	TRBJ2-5	CASSSTGTGEIQTQYF
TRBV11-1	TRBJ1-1	CASSLDRGIKRAEAFF
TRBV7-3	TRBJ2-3	CASSPRPGDTQYF
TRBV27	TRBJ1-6	CASSLRTDLTALHF
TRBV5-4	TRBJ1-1	CASSLYRDRNTEAFF
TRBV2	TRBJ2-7	CASTDRAYYEQYF
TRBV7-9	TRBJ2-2	CASSPGLAGFKNGELFF
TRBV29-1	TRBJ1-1	CSAGTARDTEAFF
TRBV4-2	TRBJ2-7	CASSQASGNHEQYF
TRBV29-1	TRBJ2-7	CSVVLQNSYEQYF
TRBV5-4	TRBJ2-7	CASSRGGRDDYEQYF
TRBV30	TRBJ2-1	CAWSPTSGGPKIF
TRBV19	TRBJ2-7	CASSTPETAVSKQYF
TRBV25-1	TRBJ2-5	CASGPGGRETQYF
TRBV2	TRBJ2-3	CASSVNTDTQYF
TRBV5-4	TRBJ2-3	CASSLGGGTDTQYF
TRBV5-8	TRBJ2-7	CASSSAYEQYF
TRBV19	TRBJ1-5	CASKSEGQGQPQHF
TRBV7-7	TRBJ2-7	CASSLSLAAYEQYF
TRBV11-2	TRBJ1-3	CASSFRGLIGNTIYF
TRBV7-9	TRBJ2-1	CASSRLAGENEQFF
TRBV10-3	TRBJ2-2	CAISNSAEPGELFF
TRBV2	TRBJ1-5	CASSTDRGGNQPQHF